A single sample is the source of the 17 T cell receptor beta chains below, sequenced in a study of blood T cell repertoires in COVID-19. Clones were sequenced by immunoSEQ multiplex PCR, and TCRdb holds only the in-frame ones, with some missing. The sample includes some 300,000 clones, about nine tenths of them seen just once. The sequenced sample consisted of peripheral blood. These receptors were collected from a man aged 18 to 29 with active or convalescent COVID-19.

The rearrangement links TRBV27 to TRBJ1-3; D possibly corresponds to TRBD1 (6 bases). Germline values: CDR1 MNHEY, CDR2 SMNVEV (reference sequence). There are 18 residues in the CDR3. V lost 0 bases to trimming and J lost 2 bases, with 17 bases between them. The CDR3 DNA reads as TGTGCCAGCAGTTTATCGTCGAGAGGGGGACCCGCTGGAAACACCATATATTTT. Translating it yields CASSLSSRGGPAGNTIYF.

The chain recombines TRBV27 with TRBJ2-7; tentatively, D is TRBD1 (5 bases). This CDR3 contains 14 residues. V was shortened by 6 bases and J by 2 bases, with 14 bases between the two germline ends. Germline lookup yields CDR1 MNHEY and CDR2 SMNVEV (reference sequence). This CDR3 is CASSQGRGAYEQYF. For the CDR3, the DNA is TGTGCCAGCAGCCAGGGTCGAGGTGCCTACGAGCAGTACTTC.

The chain joins TRBV7-3 to TRBJ2-2, with 11 bases matching TRBD2. CDR1 and CDR2 from the germline V gene are SGHTA and FQGTGA. The CDR3 sequence is 17 residues long. Germline trimming cut 4 bases from V and 8 bases from J; bases unmatched to any gene: 12. CDR3 sequence reads: CASSSIPLAGVSGELFF. The DNA for the CDR3 is TGTGCCAGCAGCTCAATCCCACTAGCGGGAGTGTCGGGGGAGCTGTTTTTT.

This rearrangement joins TRBV5-8 to TRBJ2-1; a possible D gene is TRBD2 (5 bases). Germline lookup yields CDR1 SGHTS and CDR2 YDEGEE. The V end was cut by 0 bases, the J end by 6 bases, with 7 bases between. The CDR3 runs to 13 residues. The CDR3 DNA follows: TGTGCCAGCAGCTTGGGGGGAGTCAATGAGCAGTTCTTC. This codes for CASSLGGVNEQFF. Full variable domain (rest looked up from reference TRBV5-8 and TRBJ2-1): EAGVTQSPTHLIKTRGQQATLRCSPISGHTSVYWYQQALGLGLQFLLWYDEGEERNRGNFPPRFSGRQFPNYSSELNVNALELEDSALYLCASSLGGVNEQFFGPGTRLTVL.

This chain joins TRBV24-1 and TRBJ2-1; possible D gene TRBD1, 8 bases. V dropped 9 bases and J dropped 8 bases, with 25 bases sitting between them. Germline V gene sequence: CDR1 KGHDR, CDR2 SFDVKD. This CDR3 contains 16 residues. For the CDR3, the DNA is TGTGCCACCGGACAGGGAGGGGGCGGGAGTCAGGATGAGCAGTTCTTC. Protein sequence: CATGQGGGGSQDEQFF.

The genes are TRBV9 and TRBJ2-5; TRBD2 agrees at 8 bases. The CDR3 is made up of 14 amino acids. V was clipped by 0 bases and J by 10 bases; unmatched bases: 8. Germline V gene data show CDR1 as SGDLS and CDR2 as YYNGEE. DNA of the CDR3: TGTGCCAGCAGCGTAGAACCGGGGGGGCCGGTCCAGTACTTC. Amino acid sequence: CASSVEPGGPVQYF.

The chain couples TRBV6-1 to TRBJ1-2, with D perhaps matching TRBD1 (6 bases). The CDR3 spans 15 residues. Germline CDR1 is MNHNS and CDR2 is SASEGT. Trimming took 0 bases from V and 4 from J, leaving 12 bases between them. DNA for the CDR3: TGTGCCAGCAGTGAAGCACGGGGACACTCCTATGGCTACACCTTC. Its protein product is CASSEARGHSYGYTF.

This clone was observed a few times. This chain joins TRBV7-7 and TRBJ2-7; TRBD1 is a possible D gene (5 bases). V shed 5 bases and J shed 5 bases, with 19 bases lying between them. The CDR3 is 15 residues long. CDR1 and CDR2 from the germline V gene are SSHAT and FNYEAQ (reference sequence). This CDR3 is CASSPIDSPVDEQYF. DNA for the CDR3: TGTGCCAGCAGCCCGATAGACAGCCCGGTCGACGAGCAGTACTTC.

About this clone: Additional DNA sequences in this sample encode the identical CDR3. The chain employs TRBV9 and TRBJ2-3, with 10 bases identical to TRBD2. V trimming: 3 bases; J trimming: 1 base; junction bases outside the gene matches: 2. From germline, CDR1 is SGDLS and CDR2 YYNGEE. This CDR3 has 15 amino acids. CDR3 in amino acids: CASSAGTSGTDTQYF. The CDR3 nucleotides are TGTGCCAGCAGCGCCGGGACTAGCGGCACAGATACGCAGTATTTT.

This chain links TRBV27 with TRBJ2-3; 9 bases line up with TRBD1. In germline, CDR1 is MNHEY, CDR2 SMNVEV (reference sequence). The trim removed 5 bases at V and 2 bases at J, leaving 5 bases unmatched. The CDR3 length is 15 residues. DNA for the CDR3: TGTGCCAGCAGTACAGGGGGCCGAAACACAGATACGCAGTATTTT. This encodes CASSTGGRNTDTQYF.

V and J are TRBV3-1 (or the pseudogene TRBV3-2) and TRBJ1-1; 7 positions match TRBD1. Germline assignment: CDR1 LGHDT and CDR2 YNNKEL (reference sequence). CDR3 length equals 14 residues. The ends lost 5 bases at V and 2 bases at J; junction bases unmatched: 5. The CDR3 sequence is CASSSRDRNTEAFF. CDR3 nucleotides: TGTGCCAGCAGCAGCCGGGACAGAAACACTGAAGCTTTCTTT.

As concerns this clone: Other nucleotide sequences from this sample produce the same CDR3. The chain carries TRBV27 and TRBJ2-7; D possibly corresponds to TRBD1 (6 bases). The CDR3 spans 14 residues. Germline assignment: CDR1 MNHEY and CDR2 SMNVEV (reference sequence). V was clipped by 6 bases and J by 0 bases, with 12 bases between them. CDR3 in amino acids: CASSRTGSSYEQYF. The CDR3 DNA is TGTGCCAGCAGCCGCACAGGGAGCTCCTACGAGCAGTACTTC.

V usage is TRBV28 and J usage is TRBJ2-7; D may be TRBD2 (5 bases). V lost 8 bases and J lost 12, with 11 bases in between. CDR3 length: 9 residues. Germline V gene sequence: CDR1 MDHEN, CDR2 SYDVKM. The CDR3 DNA follows: TGTGCCAGCGGCGGCGGGCGGTACTTC. Its protein product is CASGGGRYF.

The rearrangement uses TRBV2 and TRBJ1-2; D is possibly TRBD1 (5 bases). Germline CDR1 is SNHLY and CDR2 is FYNNEI. CDR3 length equals 14 residues. The V end was cut by 8 bases, the J end by 2 bases, with 15 bases between. This chain's CDR3 is CASQGLSLNYGYTF. In DNA, the CDR3 is TGTGCCAGCCAGGGACTATCCCTAAACTATGGCTACACCTTC.

The chain links TRBV19 to TRBJ2-3; TRBD2 matches at 10 bases. This CDR3 has 16 amino acids. The germline CDR1 and CDR2 sequences are LNHDA and SQIVND (reference sequence). Trimming removed 2 bases from V and 6 bases from J; junction bases left unmatched: 8. CDR3 amino acids: CASSITRTSGGDTQYF. In DNA, the CDR3 is TGTGCCAGTAGTATAACTCGGACTAGCGGTGGGGATACGCAGTATTTT.

This chain links TRBV7-2 with TRBJ1-4; D may be TRBD1 (5 bases). Germline V CDR1 and CDR2: SGHTA, FQGNSA. Between the trimmed V and J ends, which lost 1 base and 0 bases, there was a span of 9 bases. The CDR3 is made up of 16 amino acids. The CDR3 DNA follows: TGTGCCAGCAGCTTAGTCATAGGGGCAACTAATGAAAAACTGTTTTTT. Protein sequence: CASSLVIGATNEKLFF.

The chain combines TRBV6-2 or TRBV6-3 with TRBJ2-1; D gene unclear. V was pared by 5 bases and J by 4 bases, with 9 bases between. CDR1 and CDR2 from the germline V gene are MNHEY and SVGEGT. The CDR3 has 13 amino acids. The CDR3 coding sequence is TGTGCCAGCAGTGGCCAGGCATACAATGAGCAGTTCTTC. It yields the protein CASSGQAYNEQFF.